This T cell receptor beta chain was recovered during a study of blood T cell repertoires in COVID-19. This clone came up a few times. This CDR3 is built from 17 residues. V dropped 0 bases and J dropped 7; count of bases not matched to a gene: 11. The V gene's germline CDR1 is SGDLS and CDR2 YYNGEE. Generated by immunoSEQ multiplex PCR, the TCRdb table keeps only in-frame clones and is missing some. The data hold about 43,000 clones, with 87% observed a single time. The chain carries TRBV9 and TRBJ2-1; 9 bases fit TRBD1. Sequencing was done on a sample of peripheral blood. This receptor was taken from a woman aged 80 or over with active COVID-19. CDR3 sequence reads: CASSVGGGGTGWNEQFF. The DNA of the CDR3 is TGTGCCAGCAGCGTAGGAGGAGGTGGGACAGGGTGGAATGAGCAGTTCTTC.